This is a list of T cell receptor beta chains from one sample in a study of cytomegalovirus exposure and HLA in healthy donors. TCRdb keeps only in-frame clones here, not all; method: immunoSEQ multiplex PCR. The profile shows under 200,000 clones, about 86% of them singletons. Sequencing was done on a sample of PBMCs. These receptors came from a young woman in good health and CMV-seronegative. CDR3s include the opening cysteine and the closing phenylalanine or tryptophan. Each record gives: D gene, clone size, J gene, V gene, CDR3 protein, CDR3 DNA. A D gene is named only where the DNA matches it firmly. A clone size is listed for some rows: how often the clone was seen (once, few, many), or a class if it is expanded.

>-|-|TRBJ1-1|TRBV6-5
CASSYDAGRRNTEAFF
TGTGCCAGCAGTTATGACGCGGGTAGGAGGAACACTGAAGCTTTCTTT
>-|-|TRBJ2-1|TRBV10-1
CASSQENEQFF
TGCGCCAGCAGTCAGGAAAATGAGCAGTTCTTC
>-|-|TRBJ1-2|TRBV6-5
CASSYGGGYTF
TGTGCCAGCAGTTATGGAGGTGGCTACACCTTC
>-|-|TRBJ2-1|TRBV6-5
CASSYGAGGNEQFF
TGTGCCAGCAGTTACGGGGCAGGTGGCAATGAGCAGTTCTTC
>TRBD1|once|TRBJ1-1|TRBV6-5
CASSRQGNTEAFF
TGTGCCAGCAGTAGACAGGGAAACACTGAAGCTTTCTTT
>TRBD2|-|TRBJ2-3|TRBV5-1
CASSTGLAGGPSGTDTQYF
TGCGCCAGCAGCACCGGACTAGCGGGGGGACCGTCAGGTACAGATACGCAGTATTTT
>-|-|TRBJ2-1|TRBV6-5
CASSYWPGRNEQFF
TGTGCCAGCAGTTACTGGCCAGGGCGGAATGAGCAGTTCTTC
>-|-|TRBJ2-5|TRBV9
CASGREPRETQYF
TGTGCCAGCGGACGGGAGCCGCGGGAGACCCAGTACTTC
>TRBD2|once|TRBJ2-5|TRBV15
CATSRGGGGSEETQYF
TGTGCCACCAGCAGAGGGGGCGGGGGGAGCGAAGAGACCCAGTACTTC
>TRBD2|-|TRBJ2-3|TRBV25-1
CASSNPGAGGYDTQYF
TGTGCCAGCAGTAACCCGGGAGCGGGAGGTTATGATACGCAGTATTTT
>-|-|TRBJ2-2|TRBV5-1
CASSLARWSNTGELFF
TGCGCCAGCAGCTTGGCCAGGTGGTCGAACACCGGGGAGCTGTTTTTT
>TRBD1|-|TRBJ2-7|TRBV5-1
CASSSQGALYEQYF
TGCGCCAGCAGCTCACAGGGGGCCCTCTACGAGCAGTACTTC
>-|-|TRBJ1-2|TRBV27
CASSRGGQPYGYTF
TGTGCCAGCAGTCGCGGGGGACAACCCTATGGCTACACCTTC
>TRBD1|-|TRBJ2-7|TRBV13
CASSSRDRGYEQYF
TGTGCCAGCAGCTCCCGGGACAGGGGCTACGAGCAGTACTTC
>-|-|TRBJ1-2|TRBV18
CASSPSPGGAPYGYTF
TGTGCCAGCTCACCGAGTCCGGGTGGGGCCCCCTATGGCTACACCTTC
>TRBD1|once|TRBJ1-1|TRBV19
CASSGQGAFF
TGTGCCAGTAGTGGACAGGGAGCTTTCTTT
>-|-|TRBJ2-2|TRBV19
CASSILLNGELFF
TGTGCCAGTAGTATCCTCCTTAACGGGGAGCTGTTTTTT
>-|-|TRBJ1-1|TRBV19
CAISAGEGMNTEAFF
TGTGCCATCAGCGCAGGGGAGGGGATGAACACTGAAGCTTTCTTT
>-|-|TRBJ2-3|TRBV7-3
CASSLSRRTDTQYF
TGTGCCAGCAGCTTAAGTCGTCGCACAGATACGCAGTATTTT
>TRBD1|-|TRBJ1-2|TRBV27
CASSALGQANYGYTF
TGTGCCAGCAGTGCCCTCGGACAGGCTAACTATGGCTACACCTTC
>-|-|TRBJ2-7|TRBV5-1
CASSSGGSGYEQYF
TGCGCCAGCAGCTCGGGGGGCAGCGGCTACGAGCAGTACTTC
>-|-|TRBJ2-2|TRBV5-1
CASSLKFSWGVNPGELFF
TGCGCCAGCAGCTTGAAGTTTTCTTGGGGGGTAAATCCCGGGGAGCTGTTTTTT
>TRBD2|-|TRBJ2-2|TRBV6-5
CASSYSREAGELFF
TGTGCCAGCAGTTACTCCCGGGAGGCCGGGGAGCTGTTTTTT
>-|-|TRBJ1-5|TRBV4-1
CASSQRLQGPQPQHF
TGCGCCAGCAGCCAGAGATTACAGGGCCCTCAGCCCCAGCATTTT
>TRBD1|-|TRBJ1-1|TRBV7-2
CASSLATGSLNTEAFF
TGTGCCAGCAGCTTAGCGACAGGGTCCTTGAACACTGAAGCTTTCTTT
>TRBD2|-|TRBJ2-3|TRBV29-1
CSAGTSGGSTDTQYF
TGCAGCGCTGGGACTAGCGGGGGAAGCACAGATACGCAGTATTTT
>-|-|TRBJ2-3|TRBV27
CASSTTGGTDTQYF
TGTGCCAGCAGTACGACGGGGGGCACAGATACGCAGTATTTT